This T cell receptor beta chain was obtained from a study of PD-L1 blockade in urothelial cancer (TCRdb year 2017). About the investigation overall: Therapy was started at some point between 2014 and 2016 for all patients, and atezolizumab 1,200 mg was administered intravenously every 3 weeks. Fewer than ten patients reached durable clinical benefit, while some 21 patients did not. Blood samples were analyzed at two time points: 3 weeks after treatment start (second dose) and 6 weeks after treatment start. About 90% of the 29 patients were identified as males with urothelial cancer of bladder origin, and a prior smoking history was reported by 18 of 29 patients. An ECOG performance status of 0 or 1 was recorded for the patients, and 0 to 3 prior chemotherapy regimens had been received by the patients. Pretreatment tumor samples, along with matched peripheral blood serially collected before and after atezolizumab treatment, were subjected to TCR sequencing. Progression-free survival longer than 6 months counted as durable clinical benefit, and TCR features were additionally tested against both progression-free and overall survival. An exploratory multi-omic analysis was conducted of the somatic, immune and clinical correlates of response to PD-L1 blockade with atezolizumab in urothelial cancer. Pretreatment blood TCR-seq was available for around 29 patients, at least one posttreatment blood collection was obtained for around 25 patients, and tumor TCR-seq was available for around 25 patients. A median of about 150,000 T cells and some 82,000 unique TCRs was obtained from blood samples, and a median clonality of around 0.08 was observed. Whole exome sequencing and RNA sequencing of pretreatment tumors were performed alongside TCR sequencing in the same patients.

This clone was observed once. This clone's antigen is unknown. No quality values exist for individual bases; no much larger clone is one base distant. Beyond this particular receptor, the publication reports: A pretreatment peripheral blood TCR clonality below the median was linked to improved progression-free and overall survival. Among patients with durable benefit, tumor-associated TCR clones showed greater expansion in peripheral blood 3 weeks after treatment started (n of about 20, p = 0.022). Because of the small sample size (n of about 29) and the many exploratory analyses performed, the results are intended to be regarded as hypothesis-generating.

A cohort of about 30 patients with locally advanced or metastatic urothelial carcinoma, treated at Memorial Sloan Kettering on a trial protocol, was included. Peripheral blood mononuclear cells were collected pretreatment and during treatment, at between 1 and 8 total time points per patient. The Qiagen DNeasy Blood extraction kit was used to purify genomic DNA from total PBMCs and from tumor samples. Collected pretreatment and during treatment, PBMCs were isolated and stored as previously described. To estimate absolute template abundance from read counts, synthetic TCR analog templates were spiked into each PCR. The immunoSEQ assay used bias-controlled V and J gene primers to amplify TCRbeta CDR3 regions from genomic DNA. Sequencing of rearranged TCRbeta segments was performed at approximately 20X coverage. Concerning the study's data processing: Clustering was used to correct sequencing errors, and CDR3s were annotated against IMGT to assign V, D and J genes. Downstream analyses used only productive TCRbeta rearrangements and left out out-of-frame or stop-codon sequences. Clonality was calculated as one minus the Shannon entropy normalized by the log of the number of unique productive sequences. Fisher's exact test with Benjamini-Hochberg correction, using a cutoff of adjusted p below 0.01, was how clones that differed between time points or between blood and tumor were identified. Held by TCRdb, this immuneACCESS table contains in-frame sequences only and omits some clones. Under half of the omission traces to an unresolved V gene where checked; the cause of the rest is unknown. The V and J calls and clone size were taken over from that table, and D and trimming were inferred from the DNA. The sample includes around 19,000 clones, with around nine tenths observed a single time. Together, the top ten hold less than 4.5% of the sample.

A distance of 15 bases separates the germline ends of V and J, which lose 5 bases and 0 bases respectively. CDR1 SGHRS and CDR2 YFSETQ are derived from the germline V gene. The CDR3 measures 16 amino acids from cysteine to phenylalanine. Kept here is only the CDR3 DNA, which spans 48 bases and is read in frame from base 1. The source of this sequence is a man aged 50-59 years with urothelial cancer. The receptor chain draws on TRBV5-1 and TRBJ1-3; a confident D gene designation cannot be given. Sequencing used PBMCs, obtained around atezolizumab (anti-PD-L1) treatment. The DNA sequence is given as TGCGCCAGCAGTTTAGCGTCGGGGATCTCTGGAAACACCATATATTTT. Its protein reads: CASSLASGISGNTIYF.